The rows below give T cell receptor beta chains drawn from one sample of a study of T cell clonotyping in hematopoietic cell transplantation. Only in-frame clones appear in the TCRdb table, and some are missing; sequencing was by immunoSEQ multiplex PCR. Among approximately 42,000 clones listed, 85% were seen once. The material was peripheral blood mononuclear cells, obtained before stem cell transplant. The source of these receptors is a man in his sixties with acute myeloid leukemia. Some clones in this sample may be carry-over from other donors' samples. Both conserved end residues are part of each CDR3. Each record gives: clone size, J gene, V gene, D gene, CDR3 protein, CDR3 DNA. The D gene is left open where the match is weak. Clone size is given for some rows only: seen once, a few or many times, or a class if the clone is expanded.

NA TRBJ2-7 TRBV29-1 TRBD1 CSVEQGAYEQYF TGCAGCGTCGAACAGGGGGCCTACGAGCAGTACTTC
NA TRBJ1-4 TRBV7-6 TRBD1 CASSPTGTANEKLFF TGTGCCAGCAGCCCCACCGGGACAGCAAATGAAAAACTGTTTTTT
NA TRBJ1-2 TRBV4-2 NA CASSQSGGGSHGYTF TGTGCCAGCAGCCAGAGCGGGGGTGGGAGTCATGGCTACACCTTC
NA TRBJ2-7 TRBV7-2 NA CASSPEGGGEYF TGTGCCAGCAGCCCCGAGGGGGGCGGGGAGTACTTC
NA TRBJ2-7 TRBV11-3 TRBD1 CASSLEGQGNYEQYF TGTGCCAGCAGCTTAGAGGGACAGGGTAACTACGAGCAGTACTTC
NA TRBJ1-6 TRBV6-5 NA CASSYSYRVDSPLHF TGTGCCAGCAGTTACTCGTACAGGGTTGACTCACCCCTCCACTTT
once TRBJ2-1 TRBV7-2 NA CASISRSDEQFF TGTGCCAGCATATCCCGGTCGGACGAGCAGTTCTTC
NA TRBJ2-5 TRBV13 TRBD1 CASSSGTGGQETQYF TGTGCCAGCAGCAGCGGGACAGGGGGCCAAGAGACCCAGTACTTC
NA TRBJ1-3 TRBV4-2 TRBD1 CASSNRTGSGNTIYF TGTGCCAGCAGCAATCGGACAGGCTCTGGAAACACCATATATTTT
NA TRBJ1-2 TRBV7-2 NA CASSLTPNYGYTF TGTGCCAGCAGCTTAACCCCTAACTATGGCTACACCTTC
once TRBJ1-4 TRBV6-5 NA CATGHKGEKLFF TGTGCTACAGGGCACAAAGGTGAAAAACTGTTTTTT
NA TRBJ1-2 TRBV6-5 NA CASSFTGGNYGYTF TGTGCCAGCAGCTTCACCGGGGGAAACTATGGCTACACCTTC
NA TRBJ2-7 TRBV7-6 NA CASSFAENEQYF TGTGCCAGCAGCTTTGCTGAGAACGAGCAGTACTTC
medium-sized TRBJ1-6 TRBV25-1 TRBD1 CASSGPGTGILSLHF TGTGCCAGCAGTGGACCCGGGACAGGGATATTATCCCTCCACTTT
NA TRBJ1-6 TRBV27 NA CASKMDSTSPLHF TGTGCCAGCAAAATGGACAGTACGTCACCCCTCCACTTT
NA TRBJ2-2 TRBV2 NA CASTIRDWTGELFF TGTGCCAGCACGATCAGGGATTGGACCGGGGAGCTGTTTTTT
NA TRBJ1-2 TRBV29-1 NA CSVEKLGGDGYTF TGCAGCGTTGAAAAGCTAGGGGGGGATGGCTACACCTTC
NA TRBJ1-6 TRBV28 TRBD1 CASVSVQGHSPLHF TGTGCCAGCGTGTCGGTACAGGGGCATTCACCCCTCCACTTT